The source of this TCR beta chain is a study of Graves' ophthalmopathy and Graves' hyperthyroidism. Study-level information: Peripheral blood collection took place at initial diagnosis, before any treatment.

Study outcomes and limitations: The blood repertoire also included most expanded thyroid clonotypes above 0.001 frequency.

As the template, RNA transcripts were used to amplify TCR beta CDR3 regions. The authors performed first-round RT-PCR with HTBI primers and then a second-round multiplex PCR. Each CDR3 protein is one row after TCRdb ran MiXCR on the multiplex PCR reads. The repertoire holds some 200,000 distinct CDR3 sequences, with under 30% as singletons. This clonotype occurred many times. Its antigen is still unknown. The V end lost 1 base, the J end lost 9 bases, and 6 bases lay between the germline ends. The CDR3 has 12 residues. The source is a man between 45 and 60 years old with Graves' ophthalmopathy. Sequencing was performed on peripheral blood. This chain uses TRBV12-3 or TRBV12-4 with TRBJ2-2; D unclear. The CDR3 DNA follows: TGTGCCAGCAGTTTAGGAAGTTGGGAGCTGTTTTTT. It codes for CASSLGSWELFF.